This paragraph covers one TCR beta chain sequence. Its antigen is not known. Using RNA transcripts as the source, TCR beta CDR3 regions were amplified. In the first-round RT-PCR of the TCR CDR3, the HTBI primer set was used. TCRdb re-analysed the multiplex PCR reads in MiXCR, keeping a single row per CDR3 protein. The table records hundreds of thousands of distinct CDR3 sequences, about 15% of them present only once. These data originate in a study of T cells in Graves' hyperthyroidism and ophthalmopathy. Study context: Peripheral blood was collected at initial diagnosis, before any treatment. Broader study findings: The model foresaw ophthalmopathy a median around 6.8 months prior to onset.

Any patient presenting with uncontrolled infection, other autoimmune disease, pregnancy or lactation was left out. Source material: blood. The sequence was obtained from a woman aged 18-30 years with Graves' hyperthyroidism.

The CDR3 region is CASSLSGLIFDEQFF. DNA for the CDR3: TGTGCCAGCAGCTTATCGGGACTGATATTCGATGAGCAGTTCTTC. This sequence joins TRBV7-3 and TRBJ2-1; tentatively, D is TRBD2 (6 bases). Germline values: CDR1 SGHTA, CDR2 FQGTGA. This CDR3 has 15 residues. V was clipped by 2 bases and J by 8 bases, with 16 bases between them.